Each of the 10 T cell receptor beta chains below was sequenced from the same sample in a study of blood T cell repertoires in COVID-19. Sequenced by immunoSEQ multiplex PCR; TCRdb stores in-frame clones only, minus some. The sample lists some 300,000 clones; 85% to 90% were seen once. The sequenced material came from PBMCs or T cells enriched from blood (not recorded which). The receptors stem from a man in his thirties or forties who had recovered from COVID-19.

J is TRBJ2-7 and V is TRBV5-5; D remains ambiguous. V lost 1 base and J lost 1, with 12 bases in between. This CDR3 contains 15 residues. The germline V gene has CDR1 SGHKS and CDR2 YYEKEE (reference sequence). CDR3 loop: CASSLWADASYEQYF. In DNA, the CDR3 is TGTGCCAGCAGCTTGTGGGCAGACGCTTCCTACGAGCAGTACTTC.

J is TRBJ1-5 and V is TRBV6-1; perhaps TRBD1 as D (5 bases). The germline gives CDR1 MNHNS, CDR2 SASEGT. Trimming took 4 bases from V and 4 from J, leaving 20 bases between them. This CDR3 spans 17 amino acids. In DNA form, the CDR3 reads TGTGCCAGCAGTGTTTCAGGGTTGTTGCGGACGAATCAGCCCCAGCATTTT. This translates into CASSVSGLLRTNQPQHF.

Here the CDR3 reads CASSYEGGAGANVLTF. For the CDR3, the DNA is TGTGCCAGCAGTTACGAAGGGGGGGCTGGGGCCAACGTCCTGACTTTC. The chain employs TRBV6-5 and TRBJ2-6; D may be TRBD2 (7 bases). Trimming took 2 bases from V and 2 from J, leaving 10 bases between them. The CDR3 has 16 amino acids. CDR1 MNHEY and CDR2 SVGAGI come from the germline V gene.

V gene TRBV2 combines with J gene TRBJ2-5; TRBD2 matches at 12 bases. CDR1 and CDR2 (germline): SNHLY, FYNNEI. Germline trimming cut 8 bases from V and 4 bases from J; bases unmatched to any gene: 20. The CDR3 runs 19 residues. CDR3 bases: TGTGCCAGCGGGGTTACGGCTAGCGGGGGGGCCATGCACGGAGAGACCCAGTACTTC. Translation: CASGVTASGGAMHGETQYF.

This chain joins TRBV29-1 and TRBJ1-2; tentative D call: TRBD1 (5 bases). Trimming pared 7 bases from V and 5 bases from J, leaving 14 bases between. The germline gives CDR1 SQVTM, CDR2 ANQGSEA. This CDR3 has 12 residues. The CDR3 is CSGWIGGYGYTF. The CDR3, as DNA: TGCAGCGGGTGGATCGGGGGTTATGGCTACACCTTC.

The chain is built from TRBV6-5 and TRBJ2-1, with a weak D call TRBD2 (5 bases). The V and J ends lost 5 bases and 4 bases respectively, with 6 bases between them. Per germline, CDR1 MNHEY and CDR2 SVGAGI. The CDR3 is made up of 12 amino acids. In DNA, the CDR3 is TGTGCCAGCAGTACGGGGTACAATGAGCAGTTCTTC. Protein: CASSTGYNEQFF.

This sequence joins TRBV7-9 and TRBJ2-7; 8 positions agree with TRBD2. Looked up from germline, CDR1 is SEHNR and CDR2 is FQNEAQ (reference sequence). After removal of 5 bases from V and 4 bases from J, the junction contained 7 bases not matched to a gene. The CDR3 is made up of 14 amino acids. In DNA form, the CDR3 reads TGTGCCAGCAGCATAAGCGGGAGAGGGTACGAGCAGTACTTC. This sequence encodes CASSISGRGYEQYF.

The J gene is TRBJ2-1, the V gene TRBV11-3; 7 bases agree with TRBD2. The CDR3 totals 16 residues. V dropped 4 bases and J dropped 0; count of bases not matched to a gene: 6. Germline V lookup: CDR1 SGHNT, CDR2 YENEEA. The CDR3 loop reads CASSSGGSTSYNEQFF. In DNA form, the CDR3 reads TGTGCCAGCAGCTCCGGGGGGTCAACCTCCTACAATGAGCAGTTCTTC.

The rearrangement uses TRBV19 and TRBJ1-5, with 12 bases that match TRBD1. The CDR3 is 18 residues long. The V and J ends lost 4 bases and 3 bases, in that order; junction bases with no gene match: 10. CDR1 and CDR2 (germline): LNHDA, SQIVND (reference sequence). The CDR3 protein is CASSTWDRGPSTNQPQHF. The CDR3 DNA reads as TGTGCCAGTAGTACATGGGACAGGGGGCCATCAACCAATCAGCCCCAGCATTTT.

This chain joins TRBV18 and TRBJ2-1; 11 positions agree with TRBD2. V lost 5 bases, J lost 10 bases, and 10 bases stayed unmatched. Germline V CDR1 and CDR2: KGHSH, LQKENI. The CDR3 sequence is 15 residues long. CDR3: CASSTKALAGEEQFF. The CDR3 DNA reads as TGTGCCAGCTCAACCAAGGCACTAGCGGGGGAAGAGCAGTTCTTC.